These 12 T cell receptor beta chains were all obtained from the same sample, sequenced in a study of blood T cells in healthy people across ages. Then a second PCR, running roughly 7 to 11 cycles, was carried out with a sample-barcoded 5' primer and a J-beta primer mix. MiXCR, applied by TCRdb to the 5' RACE reads, yields one record per CDR3 protein. Of more than 900,000 distinct CDR3 sequences detected, less than 25% appear once; the ten largest clones hold approximately 0.7%. The sample was also reused in another study, on T cells of mothers and their children.

Sequencing input: blood. Receptors originate from a girl aged 2 to 10 in good health.

The rearrangement links TRBV29-1 to TRBJ2-2; 7 nucleotides match TRBD1. This CDR3 is built from 15 residues. Looked up from germline, CDR1 is SQVTM and CDR2 is ANQGSEA. Germline trimming cut 6 bases from V and 2 bases from J; bases unmatched to any gene: 9. The CDR3 coding sequence is TGCAGCGTCTCGAGACAGGGACGAAACACCGGGGAGCTGTTTTTT. Residues: CSVSRQGRNTGELFF.

J is TRBJ1-4 and V is TRBV12-3 or TRBV12-4, with D perhaps TRBD1 (5 bases). This CDR3 has 14 residues. V was trimmed by 3 bases and J by 6 bases, leaving 11 bases between them. The CDR3 spells CASSFGDSYEKLFF. CDR3 nucleotides: TGTGCCAGCAGTTTCGGTGACAGCTATGAAAAACTGTTTTTT.

There are a few counts of this clonotype. The rearrangement links TRBV7-2 to TRBJ2-5; D gene uncertain. Trimming took 6 bases from V and 5 from J, leaving 13 bases between them. This CDR3 region has 13 residues. Germline CDR1 is SGHTA and CDR2 is FQGNSA. The CDR3 reads CASSPPSVETQYF. CDR3 nucleotide sequence: TGTGCCAGCAGTCCCCCCTCGGTGGAGACCCAGTACTTC.

This chain uses TRBV7-2 with TRBJ2-5; the D gene could be TRBD1 or TRBD2 (7 bases each). The tail of the sequence fits TRBJ2-1 better, so the J call may be wrong. Germline-derived CDR1 and CDR2 are SGHTA and FQGNSA. This CDR3 spans 16 amino acids. DNA of the CDR3: TGTGCCAGCAGCGCACCGGGAGGATCCAGGGGGGATGAGCAGTTCTTC. Its protein product is CASSAPGGSRGDEQFF.

This clonotype was observed a single time. The chain combines TRBV20-1 with TRBJ2-3; D is unresolved. With 7 bases removed from V and 4 bases from J, the gap between germline ends came to 9 bases. The CDR3 sequence is 11 residues long. Germline V gene data show CDR1 as DFQATT and CDR2 as SNEGSKA (reference sequence). The CDR3 DNA sequence: TGCAGTGTCTACGCGGCAGATACGCAGTATTTT. Translated, it gives CSVYAADTQYF.

This clonotype was seen a few times. This chain joins TRBV12-3 or TRBV12-4 and TRBJ1-2; D gene uncertain. This CDR3 has 12 residues. V lost 7 bases and J lost 13, with 19 bases in between. The CDR3 DNA sequence: TGTGCCAGCACAATCGTGGGGTACTCCCCCACCTTC. This translates into CASTIVGYSPTF.

This clonotype was picked up a small number of times. V and J are TRBV28 and TRBJ2-3; 16 bases line up with TRBD2. From germline, CDR1 is MDHEN and CDR2 SYDVKM. V trimming: 5 bases; J trimming: 5 bases; junction bases outside the gene matches: 7. The CDR3 is 17 residues long. The CDR3 is CASSPGTSGRAGDTQYF. Written as DNA, the CDR3 is TGTGCCAGCAGTCCCGGGACTAGCGGGAGGGCCGGAGATACGCAGTATTTT.

This rearrangement joins TRBV3-1 to TRBJ1-1, with D uncertain. CDR1 and CDR2 from the germline V gene are LGHDT and YNNKEL (reference sequence). Trimming shortened V by 4 bases and J by 5 bases, and 8 bases separated the two germline ends. CDR3 length: 12 amino acids. The CDR3 DNA sequence: TGTGCCAGCAGCCGTGAACCAACTGAAGCTTTCTTT. Protein: CASSREPTEAFF. The whole variable domain, filled in from reference TRBV3-1 and TRBJ1-1, reads DTAVSQTPKYLVTQMGNDKSIKCEQNLGHDTMYWYKQDSKKFLKIMFSYNNKELIINETVPNRFSPKSPDKAHLNLHINSLELGDSAVYFCASSREPTEAFFGQGTRLTVV.

This clonotype turned up a few times. The chain is built from TRBV7-8 and TRBJ2-1; D may match TRBD1 or TRBD2 (6 bases each). TRBJ2-5 explains the end of the DNA better; the J call may be wrong. The CDR3 totals 15 residues. From germline, CDR1 is SGHVS and CDR2 FQNEAQ. The CDR3 nucleotides read TGTGCCAGCAGCATATACACGGGGGCGGGGGAGACCCAGTACTTC. Protein product: CASSIYTGAGETQYF.

This clonotype was seen only once. The chain uses TRBV4-1 and TRBJ1-4; D might be TRBD1 (5 bases). With 4 bases removed from V and 6 bases from J, the gap between germline ends came to 18 bases. The CDR3 is 16 amino acids. Germline assignment: CDR1 MGHRA and CDR2 YSYEKL. The chain's CDR3 is CASSLVPDSWDEKLFF. For the CDR3, the DNA is TGCGCCAGCAGCCTCGTCCCCGACAGTTGGGATGAAAAACTGTTTTTT.

This rearrangement joins TRBV28 to TRBJ2-7; TRBD1 agrees at 9 bases. Germline-derived CDR1 and CDR2 are MDHEN and SYDVKM. CDR3 length equals 14 residues. The ends lost 7 bases at V and 5 bases at J; junction bases unmatched: 9. The CDR3 DNA is TGTGCCAGCATCCGACAGGGGGGCGGGAACGAGCAGTACTTC. It is translated as CASIRQGGGNEQYF. The full variable domain, in which reference TRBV28 and TRBJ2-7 provide the parts outside the CDR3, is DVKVTQSSRYLVKRTGEKVFLECVQDMDHENMFWYRQDPGLGLRLIYFSYDVKMKEKGDIPEGYSVSREKKERFSLILESASTNQTSMYLCASIRQGGGNEQYFGPGTRLTVT.

On this clonotype itself: A read error may explain this, as a much larger clone is one base away. The chain combines TRBV5-1 with TRBJ2-7; the D gene is possibly TRBD1 (5 bases). V was clipped by 0 bases and J by 5 bases, with 12 bases between them. The CDR3 is 14 residues long. The germline CDR1 and CDR2 sequences are SGHRS and YFSETQ. CDR3: CASSLGAGSHEQYF. In DNA form, the CDR3 reads TGCGCCAGCAGCTTGGGGGCAGGGTCCCACGAGCAGTACTTC.